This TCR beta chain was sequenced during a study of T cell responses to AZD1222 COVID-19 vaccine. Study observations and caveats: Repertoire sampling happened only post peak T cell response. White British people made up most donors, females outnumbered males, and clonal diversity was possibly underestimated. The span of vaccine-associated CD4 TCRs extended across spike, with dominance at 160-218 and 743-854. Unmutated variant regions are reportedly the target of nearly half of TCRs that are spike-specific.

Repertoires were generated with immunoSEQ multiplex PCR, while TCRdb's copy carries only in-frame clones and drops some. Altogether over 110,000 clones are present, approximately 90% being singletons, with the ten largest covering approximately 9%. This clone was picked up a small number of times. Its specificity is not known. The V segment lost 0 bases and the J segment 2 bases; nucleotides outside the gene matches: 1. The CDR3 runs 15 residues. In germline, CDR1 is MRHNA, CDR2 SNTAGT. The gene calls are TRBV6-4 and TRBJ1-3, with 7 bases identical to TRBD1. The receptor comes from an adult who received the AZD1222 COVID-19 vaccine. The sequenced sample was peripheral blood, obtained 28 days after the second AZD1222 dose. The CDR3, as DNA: TGTGCCAGCAGTGACTCCCAGGGGGCTGGAAACACCATATATTTT. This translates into CASSDSQGAGNTIYF.